This TCR beta chain was sequenced in a study of control samples from healthy donors and cancer patients. Trimming removed 2 bases from V and 8 bases from J, with 12 bases in between. Germline lookup yields CDR1 MNHEY and CDR2 SVGAGI. The CDR3 runs 14 residues. The assay was immunoSEQ multiplex PCR, and TCRdb's table has in-frame clones only and misses some. The profile shows some 100,000 clones, approximately 95% of them singletons. Sequencing was done on a sample of blood. This sequence joins TRBV6-5 and TRBJ1-4; D unclear. This TCR was sampled from a man younger than 35 in good health. The CDR3 loop reads CASSYGQVREKLFF. The DNA for the CDR3 is TGTGCCAGCAGTTACGGGCAGGTGAGGGAAAAACTGTTTTTT.